This TCR beta chain was recovered during a study of T cell responses to AZD1222 COVID-19 vaccine. Repertoires were generated with immunoSEQ multiplex PCR, while TCRdb's copy carries only in-frame clones and drops some. The sample holds 100,000 to 120,000 clones, about 92% seen once. The CDR3 loop spans 14 amino acids. With 4 bases removed from V and 6 bases from J, the gap between germline ends came to 13 bases. CDR1 is MNHEY and CDR2 is SMNVEV in the germline V gene (reference sequence). This sample comprised peripheral blood, obtained on day 0 of MenACWY control vaccination. This chain links TRBV27 with TRBJ1-5; D unresolved. The sequence was obtained from an adult in good health. CDR3 nucleotide sequence: TGTGCCAGCAGTTATGGGGTAGCGGGTCAGCCCCAGCATTTT. Encoded protein: CASSYGVAGQPQHF.